This T cell receptor (beta chain) was sequenced for a study of radiotherapy plus CTLA-4 blockade in lung cancer. This CDR3 is built from 16 residues. V lost 5 bases and J lost 2, with 20 bases in between. CDR1 is SGHDT and CDR2 is YYEEEE in the germline V gene. With ipilimumab providing CTLA-4 blockade, focal radiation was administered to patients who had chemo-refractory metastatic non-small-cell lung cancer. TCRdb's copy holds only in-frame clones and misses some; the assay was immunoSEQ multiplex PCR. The sample contains 65,000 to 90,000 clones, around 87% of which appear only once. Sequences were derived from peripheral blood, sampled from a patient treated with radiotherapy plus ipilimumab. This clonotype was obtained from a human donor with non-small cell lung cancer that progressed on radiotherapy plus ipilimumab. The V call is TRBV5-6, the J call TRBJ2-7; tentatively, D is TRBD2 (7 bases). CDR3 in DNA: TGTGCCAGCAGTCGACTCAGGGGAGGGGGTACCTACGAGCAGTACTTC. This gives the protein CASSRLRGGGTYEQYF.